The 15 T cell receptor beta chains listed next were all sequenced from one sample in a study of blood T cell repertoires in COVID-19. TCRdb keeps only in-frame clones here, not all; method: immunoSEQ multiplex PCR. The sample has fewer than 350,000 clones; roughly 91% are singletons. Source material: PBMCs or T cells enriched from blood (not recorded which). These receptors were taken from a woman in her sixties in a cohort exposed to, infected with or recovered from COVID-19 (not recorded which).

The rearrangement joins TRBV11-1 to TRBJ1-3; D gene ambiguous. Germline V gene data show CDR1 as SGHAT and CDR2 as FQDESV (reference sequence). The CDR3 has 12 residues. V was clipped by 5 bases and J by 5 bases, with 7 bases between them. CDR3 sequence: CASSRVRNTIYF. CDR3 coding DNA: TGTGCCAGCAGCCGCGTAAGAAACACCATATATTTT.

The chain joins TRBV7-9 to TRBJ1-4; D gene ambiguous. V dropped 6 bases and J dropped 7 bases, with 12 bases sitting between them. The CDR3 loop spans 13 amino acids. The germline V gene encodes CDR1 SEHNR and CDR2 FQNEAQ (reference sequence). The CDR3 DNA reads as TGTGCCAGCAGGGGGAGAGACGGTGAAAAACTGTTTTTT. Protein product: CASRGRDGEKLFF.

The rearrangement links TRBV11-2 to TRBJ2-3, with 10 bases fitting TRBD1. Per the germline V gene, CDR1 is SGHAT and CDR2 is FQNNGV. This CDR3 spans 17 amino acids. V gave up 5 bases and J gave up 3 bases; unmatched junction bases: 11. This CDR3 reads CASSPRQGAGLTDTQYF. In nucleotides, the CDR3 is TGTGCCAGCAGCCCAAGACAGGGGGCCGGGTTGACAGATACGCAGTATTTT.

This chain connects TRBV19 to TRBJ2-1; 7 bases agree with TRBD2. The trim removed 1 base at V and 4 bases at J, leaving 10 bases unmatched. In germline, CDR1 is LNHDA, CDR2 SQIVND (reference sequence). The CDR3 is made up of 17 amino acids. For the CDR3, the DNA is TGTGCCAGTAGTATAGGGGGGGGGACTACCCGATACAATGAGCAGTTCTTC. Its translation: CASSIGGGTTRYNEQFF.

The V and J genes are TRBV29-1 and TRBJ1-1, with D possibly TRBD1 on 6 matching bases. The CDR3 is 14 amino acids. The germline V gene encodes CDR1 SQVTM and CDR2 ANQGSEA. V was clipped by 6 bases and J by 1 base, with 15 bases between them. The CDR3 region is CSVLTTGQNTEAFF. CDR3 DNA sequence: TGCAGCGTACTCACCACAGGGCAGAACACTGAAGCTTTCTTT.

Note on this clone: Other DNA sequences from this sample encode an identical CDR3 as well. The chain's CDR3 is CASSLAGGSYEQYF. CDR3 DNA sequence: TGTGCCAGCAGTTTAGCGGGAGGATCCTACGAGCAGTACTTC. J is TRBJ2-7 and V is TRBV28; TRBD2 matches at 8 bases. The CDR3 length is 14 residues. Trimming at V came to 2 bases and at J to 1 base, leaving 1 base not matched to a gene. Germline assignment: CDR1 MDHEN and CDR2 SYDVKM.

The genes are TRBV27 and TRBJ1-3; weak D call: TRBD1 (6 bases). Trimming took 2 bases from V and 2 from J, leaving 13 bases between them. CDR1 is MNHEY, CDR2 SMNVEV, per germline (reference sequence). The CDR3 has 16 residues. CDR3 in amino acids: CASSLRGGQAGNTIYF. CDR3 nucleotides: TGTGCCAGCAGTTTAAGGGGGGGGCAAGCTGGAAACACCATATATTTT.

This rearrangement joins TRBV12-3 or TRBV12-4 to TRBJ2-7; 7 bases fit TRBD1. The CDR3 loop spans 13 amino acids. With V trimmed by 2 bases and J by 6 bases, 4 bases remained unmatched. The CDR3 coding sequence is TGTGCCAGCAGTTTACGGTCAGGGGGCGAGCAGTACTTC. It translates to CASSLRSGGEQYF.

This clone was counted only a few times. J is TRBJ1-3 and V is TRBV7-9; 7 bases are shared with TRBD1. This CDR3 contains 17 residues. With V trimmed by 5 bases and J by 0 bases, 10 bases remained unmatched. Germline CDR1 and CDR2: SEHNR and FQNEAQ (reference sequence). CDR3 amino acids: CASSIFRGQYSGNTIYF. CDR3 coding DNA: TGTGCCAGCAGCATATTTAGGGGACAGTACTCTGGAAACACCATATATTTT.

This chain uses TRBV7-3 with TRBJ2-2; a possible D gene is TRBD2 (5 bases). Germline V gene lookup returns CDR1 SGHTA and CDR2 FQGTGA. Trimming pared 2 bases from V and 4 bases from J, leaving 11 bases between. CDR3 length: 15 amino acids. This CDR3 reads CASSLSSSSTGELFF. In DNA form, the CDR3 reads TGTGCCAGCAGCTTATCGTCTAGCAGCACCGGGGAGCTGTTTTTT.

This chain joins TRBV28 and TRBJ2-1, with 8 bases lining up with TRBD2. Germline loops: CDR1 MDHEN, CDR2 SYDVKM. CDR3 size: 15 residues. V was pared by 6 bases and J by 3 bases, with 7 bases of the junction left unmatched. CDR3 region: CASRSLSGDYNEQFF. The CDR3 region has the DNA TGTGCCAGCAGATCCCTTAGCGGGGACTACAATGAGCAGTTCTTC.

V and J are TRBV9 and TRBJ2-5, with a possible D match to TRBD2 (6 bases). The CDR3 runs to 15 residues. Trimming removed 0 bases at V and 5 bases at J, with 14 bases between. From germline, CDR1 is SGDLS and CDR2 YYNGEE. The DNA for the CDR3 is TGTGCCAGCAGCGTAGGGATCCTTGCGGGGGAGACCCAGTACTTC. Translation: CASSVGILAGETQYF.

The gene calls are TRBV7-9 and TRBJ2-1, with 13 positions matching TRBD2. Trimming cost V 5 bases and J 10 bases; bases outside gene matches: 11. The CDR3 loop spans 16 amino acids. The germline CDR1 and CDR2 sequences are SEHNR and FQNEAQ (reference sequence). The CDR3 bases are TGTGCCAGCAGCATTCCCACTAGCGGGAGGGCCCACGAGCAGTTCTTC. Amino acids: CASSIPTSGRAHEQFF.

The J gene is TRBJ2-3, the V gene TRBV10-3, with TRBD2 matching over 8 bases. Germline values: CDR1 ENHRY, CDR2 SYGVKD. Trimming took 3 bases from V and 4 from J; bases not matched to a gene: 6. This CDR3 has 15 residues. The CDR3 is CAISDEREYADTQYF. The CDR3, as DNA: TGTGCCATCAGTGATGAGCGGGAGTACGCAGATACGCAGTATTTT.

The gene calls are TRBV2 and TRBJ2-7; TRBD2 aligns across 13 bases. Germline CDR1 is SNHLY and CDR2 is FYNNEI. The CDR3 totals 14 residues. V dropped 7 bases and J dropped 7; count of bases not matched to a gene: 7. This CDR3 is CASKFGTSGIEQYF. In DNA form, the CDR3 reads TGTGCCAGCAAGTTCGGGACTAGCGGGATAGAGCAGTACTTC.